This record looks at one T cell receptor (beta chain) sequence and its context. Its target is unknown. The data stem from a study of shared clonotypes between healthy human individuals. The CDR3 is 15 residues long. Germline lookup yields CDR1 MNHEY and CDR2 SMNVEV (reference sequence). V was pared by 5 bases and J by 4 bases, with 17 bases between. Produced via immunoSEQ multiplex PCR; TCRdb's table is partial and in-frame only. Counted here are roughly 2,500,000 clones, roughly 93% occurring once; the ten biggest clones make up around 0.37%. Study-wide results and limits: Owing to a small donor count, the genetic and exposure-history diversity represented was limited. Generally, naive subsets came out with larger estimated richness than memory subsets. Between a handful of donors, naive CD4 clonotypes were shared at a level of roughly 5.5%.

The rearrangement links TRBV27 to TRBJ1-2; D unclear. Sequencing was done on a sample of naive CD4+ T cells from PBMCs. The subset here: CD45RA+ positively selected. The TCR sequence derives from a man between 18 and 35 years old in good health. Some clones in this sample may be carry-over from other donors' samples. The CDR3 protein is CASSATAAGSYGYTF. The CDR3 DNA reads as TGTGCCAGCAGTGCGACGGCCGCAGGTAGCTATGGCTACACCTTC.